These T cell receptor beta chains were read from a single sample in a study of blood T cell repertoires in COVID-19. The protocol was immunoSEQ multiplex PCR, while the TCRdb copy is restricted to in-frame clones and leaves out a portion. The table lists 60,000 or so clones, around 87% of them singletons. The specimen sequenced was peripheral blood. The receptors were sampled from a man in his 60s with active or convalescent COVID-19. CDR3s include the opening cysteine and the closing phenylalanine or tryptophan. The D gene is left open where the match is weak. Clone size is given for some rows only: seen once, a few or many times, or a class if the clone is expanded.

len,j_gene,d_gene,abundance,v_gene,CDR3aa,CDR3nt
14,TRBJ1-2,TRBD1,.,TRBV4-2,CASSQDGTVSGYTF,TGTGCCAGCAGCCAAGATGGGACAGTCTCTGGCTACACCTTC
16,TRBJ1-1,TRBD1,.,TRBV7-2,CASTPGRGPVNTEAFF,TGTGCCAGCACGCCCGGGAGGGGGCCAGTGAACACTGAAGCTTTCTTT
17,TRBJ2-5,TRBD1,.,TRBV18,CASSELQRGAGGETQYF,TGTGCCAGCTCAGAACTCCAACGAGGAGCAGGGGGTGAGACCCAGTACTTC
16,TRBJ2-1,TRBD2,.,TRBV6-6,CAVTSGRNVAYNEQFF,TGCGCCGTGACTAGCGGGAGGAATGTGGCCTACAATGAGCAGTTCTTC
13,TRBJ2-7,.,.,TRBV19,CASSIPGAYEQYF,TGTGCCAGTAGTATTCCCGGTGCCTACGAGCAGTACTTC
14,TRBJ2-5,TRBD1,.,TRBV7-2,CASSLGQGVRAQYF,TGTGCCAGCAGCTTGGGACAGGGGGTTAGGGCCCAGTACTTC
16,TRBJ1-4,TRBD1,.,TRBV3-1/TRBV3-2,CASSGTGGATNEKLFF,TGTGCCAGCAGCGGGACAGGGGGCGCAACTAATGAAAAACTGTTTTTT
14,TRBJ1-3,.,.,TRBV7-9,CASSFPGRGNTIYF,TGTGCCAGCAGCTTCCCGGGTAGAGGAAACACCATATATTTT
14,TRBJ1-2,.,.,TRBV5-1,CASSLAGENYGYTF,TGCGCCAGCAGCTTGGCAGGGGAGAACTATGGCTACACCTTC
14,TRBJ1-2,.,.,TRBV18,CASSPAGTNYGYTF,TGTGCCAGCTCACCGGCAGGGACTAACTATGGCTACACCTTC
18,TRBJ1-5,TRBD1,.,TRBV5-4,CARFRARGTDLSNQPQHF,TGTGCCAGGTTCAGAGCCCGGGGGACAGACCTTAGCAATCAGCCCCAGCATTTT
16,TRBJ1-1,TRBD1,.,TRBV23-1,CASSQYGRGKNTEAFF,TGCGCCAGCAGTCAATACGGCAGGGGGAAGAACACTGAAGCTTTCTTT
16,TRBJ1-1,.,once,TRBV11-2,CASSPHTGRMNTEAFF,TGTGCCAGCAGCCCACACACAGGGAGAATGAACACTGAAGCTTTCTTT
15,TRBJ1-2,TRBD1,once,TRBV19,CASRHPGQGNYGYTF,TGTGCCAGTAGACATCCGGGACAGGGCAACTATGGCTACACCTTC
17,TRBJ2-1,TRBD1,once,TRBV11-2,CASSSREGGNSYNEQFF,TGTGCCAGCAGCAGCCGGGAAGGGGGCAACTCCTACAATGAGCAGTTCTTC
14,TRBJ1-3,.,.,TRBV7-2,CASSFGQSGNTIYF,TGTGCCAGCAGCTTCGGACAGAGCGGAAACACCATATATTTT
13,TRBJ2-1,.,.,TRBV24-1,CATSDQVSDEQFF,TGTGCCACCAGTGATCAGGTTTCGGATGAGCAGTTCTTC
14,TRBJ2-3,.,few,TRBV5-1,CASSLETSSDTQYF,TGCGCCAGCAGCTTGGAGACTTCTTCAGATACGCAGTATTTT
15,TRBJ2-1,TRBD2,few,TRBV7-6,CASSPGTSVYNEQFF,TGTGCCAGCAGCCCCGGGACTAGCGTTTACAATGAGCAGTTCTTC
16,TRBJ1-3,.,.,TRBV4-1,CASSLVFGSSGNTIYF,TGCGCCAGCAGCCTGGTTTTCGGGAGCTCTGGAAACACCATATATTTT
15,TRBJ2-5,.,.,TRBV5-1,CASSFGAGPQETQYF,TGCGCCAGCAGCTTCGGGGCGGGGCCACAAGAGACCCAGTACTTC
13,TRBJ1-2,TRBD1,.,TRBV5-1,CASSLDRDYGYTF,TGCGCCAGCAGCCTGGACAGGGACTATGGCTACACCTTC
13,TRBJ2-2,.,.,TRBV27,CASSQGGFGELFF,TGTGCCAGCAGCCAGGGGGGCTTCGGGGAGCTGTTTTTT
15,TRBJ1-4,.,.,TRBV18,CASSANTGRTEKLFF,TGTGCCAGCTCAGCGAATACAGGGAGAACCGAAAAACTGTTTTTT
13,TRBJ2-7,.,.,TRBV12-5,CASGLVGAYEQYF,TGTGCTAGTGGTTTGGTAGGGGCGTACGAGCAGTACTTC
16,TRBJ2-2,TRBD2,few,TRBV6-4,CASRKTSGINTGELFF,TGTGCCAGCAGGAAGACTAGCGGGATAAACACCGGGGAGCTGTTTTTT
17,TRBJ2-2,TRBD2,.,TRBV7-6,CASMLRGGTSGTGELFF,TGTGCCAGCATGCTCCGGGGGGGGACTAGCGGGACCGGGGAGCTGTTTTTT
14,TRBJ2-7,TRBD1,.,TRBV6-6,CASSYGDRGYEQYF,TGTGCCAGCAGTTACGGGGACAGGGGCTACGAGCAGTACTTC
15,TRBJ1-2,.,once,TRBV28,CASSPPPGGKYGYTF,TGTGCCAGCAGTCCACCCCCCGGAGGGAAGTATGGCTACACCTTC
16,TRBJ2-5,TRBD2,.,TRBV11-2,CASSLDSGLAGETQYF,TGTGCCAGCAGCTTAGACAGTGGCCTAGCGGGAGAGACCCAGTACTTC
14,TRBJ2-2,.,.,TRBV11-2,CASSLSRNTGELFF,TGTGCCAGCAGCTTATCCAGGAACACCGGGGAGCTGTTTTTT
14,TRBJ1-2,.,.,TRBV4-2,CASSPTEWNYGYTF,TGTGCCAGCAGCCCGACGGAGTGGAACTATGGCTACACCTTC
13,TRBJ2-1,.,.,TRBV19,CASSIRGTAEQFF,TGTGCCAGTAGCATTCGCGGGACGGCTGAGCAGTTCTTC
14,TRBJ2-7,.,.,TRBV9,CASSVSTGNGEQYF,TGTGCCAGCAGCGTCAGCACAGGGAATGGCGAGCAGTACTTC
17,TRBJ2-3,TRBD2,.,TRBV9,CASSTTTSGGETDTQYF,TGTGCCAGCAGCACTACGACTAGCGGGGGGGAAACAGATACGCAGTATTTT